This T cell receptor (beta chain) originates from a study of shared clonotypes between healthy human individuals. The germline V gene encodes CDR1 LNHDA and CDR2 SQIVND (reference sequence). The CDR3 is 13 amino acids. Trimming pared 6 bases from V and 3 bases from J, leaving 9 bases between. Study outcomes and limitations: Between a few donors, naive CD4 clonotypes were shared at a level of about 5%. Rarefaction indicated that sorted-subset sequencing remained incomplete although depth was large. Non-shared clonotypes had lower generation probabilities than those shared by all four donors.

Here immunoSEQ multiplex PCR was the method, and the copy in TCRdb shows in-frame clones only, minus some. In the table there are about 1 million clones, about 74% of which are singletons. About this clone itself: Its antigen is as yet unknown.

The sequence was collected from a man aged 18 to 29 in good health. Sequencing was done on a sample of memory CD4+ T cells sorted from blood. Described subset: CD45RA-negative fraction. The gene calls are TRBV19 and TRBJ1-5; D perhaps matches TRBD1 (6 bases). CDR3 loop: CASSDRNNQPQHF. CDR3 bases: TGTGCCAGTAGCGACAGGAACAATCAGCCCCAGCATTTT. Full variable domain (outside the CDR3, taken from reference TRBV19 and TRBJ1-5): DGGITQSPKYLFRKEGQNVTLSCEQNLNHDAMYWYRQDPGQGLRLIYYSQIVNDFQKGDIAEGYSVSREKKESFPLTVTSAQKNPTAFYLCASSDRNNQPQHFGDGTRLSIL.